This is a list of T cell receptor beta chains from one sample in a study of vaccination and CD4 T cells after COVID-19. TCRdb reprocessed the PCR reads via MiXCR and lists one record per CDR3 protein. Counted here are over 25,000 distinct CDR3 sequences, 62% occurring once; the ten biggest clones make up less than 20%. Antigens of these TCRs are unknown. The sample consisted of CD4+ T cells from blood, cultured in vitro, taken after SARS-CoV-2 vaccination. These receptor sequences come from a human donor who received a COVID-19 vaccine. The CDR3 runs from the conserved cysteine through the conserved F or W. A D gene is named only where the DNA matches it firmly. Some rows mark clone size as missing; the rest say once, few, many or name a class of expanded clone.

-	TRBJ2-7	TRBV19	-	CASSTDAGGYEQYF	TGTGCCAGTAGTACAGACGCCGGGGGTTACGAGCAGTACTTC
TRBD1	TRBJ1-2	TRBV30	-	CAWSADRNQRGYTF	TGTGCCTGGAGTGCGGACAGGAACCAACGGGGCTACACCTTC
-	TRBJ2-5	TRBV7-7	-	CASSLALGRGESRETQYF	TGTGCCAGCAGCTTAGCGCTGGGCAGGGGGGAGTCCAGGGAGACCCAGTACTTC
-	TRBJ1-2	TRBV2	once	CASRANRNYGYTF	TGTGCCAGCAGGGCCAACAGGAACTATGGCTACACCTTC
-	TRBJ1-5	TRBV12-3/TRBV12-4	-	CASSSIREPQHF	TGTGCCAGCAGTTCCATCCGGGAGCCCCAGCATTTT
-	TRBJ2-1	TRBV20-1	-	CSARDKGGIFRNEQFF	TGCAGTGCTAGGGATAAGGGGGGGATATTTCGCAATGAGCAGTTCTTC
-	TRBJ1-2	TRBV27	few	CASSLDGIALANYGYTF	TGTGCCAGCAGCCTGGACGGGATCGCCTTAGCTAACTATGGCTACACCTTC
-	TRBJ1-2	TRBV5-4	few	CASSKPRGELYGYTF	TGTGCCAGCAGCAAACCACGGGGCGAGTTGTATGGCTACACCTTC
-	TRBJ2-7	TRBV7-8	once	CASSPPNNEQYF	TGTGCCAGCAGCCCGCCGAACAACGAGCAGTACTTC
TRBD2	TRBJ2-7	TRBV20-1	-	CSAIRRTSGAYEQYF	TGCAGTGCTATAAGGAGAACTAGCGGGGCCTACGAGCAGTACTTC
TRBD2	TRBJ2-1	TRBV20-1	-	CSARDVTSGGANEQFF	TGCAGTGCTAGAGACGTGACTAGCGGGGGGGCCAATGAGCAGTTCTTC
TRBD1	TRBJ1-5	TRBV19	few	CASSRPGQGSQPQHF	TGTGCCAGTAGTCGCCCGGGACAGGGTAGTCAGCCCCAGCATTTT
-	TRBJ1-1	TRBV15	-	CATSAPGRWNTEAFF	TGTGCCACCAGCGCCCCGGGACGGTGGAACACTGAAGCTTTCTTT
TRBD1	TRBJ1-1	TRBV18	-	CASSLDREGAEAFF	TGTGCCAGCTCACTCGACAGGGAGGGAGCTGAAGCTTTCTTT
-	TRBJ2-1	TRBV10-3	-	CAISESVILAHEQFF	TGTGCCATCAGTGAGTCCGTAATCCTAGCCCATGAGCAGTTCTTC
-	TRBJ1-6	TRBV7-8	once	CASSLGSEGAGPLHF	TGTGCCAGCAGCTTAGGGTCGGAGGGCGCGGGACCCCTCCACTTT
TRBD1	TRBJ1-6	TRBV2	-	CASRPVRQGSGSPLHF	TGTGCCAGCAGACCCGTTAGACAGGGGTCGGGCTCACCCCTCCACTTT
TRBD2	TRBJ2-3	TRBV29-1	-	CSVDNPSGVYTDTQYF	TGCAGCGTTGATAATCCTAGCGGGGTATACACAGATACGCAGTATTTT
-	TRBJ1-6	TRBV7-2	-	CASSLDRPPTPLHF	TGTGCCAGCAGCCTCGACAGACCCCCGACACCCCTCCACTTT
-	TRBJ1-1	TRBV4-1	-	CASSPHNRRQSAEAFF	TGCGCCAGCAGCCCCCATAATCGCAGACAGTCGGCTGAAGCTTTCTTT
-	TRBJ1-1	TRBV7-6	-	CASSLVQMNTEAFF	TGTGCCAGCAGCTTAGTCCAGATGAACACTGAAGCTTTCTTT
-	TRBJ1-5	TRBV5-1	-	CASSIGQSNQPQHF	TGCGCCAGCAGCATCGGTCAGAGCAATCAGCCCCAGCATTTT
-	TRBJ1-1	TRBV11-3	-	CASSLDFPDEKAFF	TGTGCCAGCAGCTTAGATTTCCCGGACGAGAAGGCTTTCTTT
TRBD2	TRBJ2-7	TRBV19	few	CASSNGLAGVSEQYF	TGTGCCAGTAGTAATGGGCTAGCGGGGGTGAGCGAGCAGTACTTC
-	TRBJ2-6	TRBV6-4	-	CASSPSSGANVLTF	TGTGCCAGCAGTCCGAGCTCTGGGGCCAACGTCCTGACTTTC
TRBD2	TRBJ2-3	TRBV6-1	-	CASIDSGGTDTQYF	TGTGCCAGCATTGATAGCGGGGGCACAGATACGCAGTATTTT
TRBD1	TRBJ1-1	TRBV14	few	CASSPLRDRVRGTEAFF	TGTGCCAGCAGCCCCCTACGGGACAGGGTTAGGGGCACTGAAGCTTTCTTT
-	TRBJ1-1	TRBV28	-	CASSPQTRYTEAFF	TGTGCCAGCAGCCCACAGACACGCTACACTGAAGCTTTCTTT
-	TRBJ1-5	TRBV24-1	few	CATSDPRAADNQPQHF	TGTGCCACCAGTGACCCGCGGGCCGCCGATAATCAGCCCCAGCATTTT
-	TRBJ2-3	TRBV7-9	-	CASSLKGTVPSTDTQYF	TGTGCCAGCAGCTTGAAAGGGACGGTTCCTAGCACAGATACGCAGTATTTT
TRBD2	TRBJ2-3	TRBV7-9	-	CASSLGGTSSTDTQYF	TGTGCCAGCAGCTTAGGCGGGACTAGTAGCACAGATACGCAGTATTTT
-	TRBJ1-5	TRBV12-3/TRBV12-4	-	CASSWVAGAQVQQPQHF	TGTGCCAGCAGTTGGGTCGCAGGGGCTCAGGTCCAACAGCCCCAGCATTTT
TRBD2	TRBJ2-2	TRBV20-1	-	CSASPSGGNTGELFF	TGCAGTGCATCCCCTAGCGGGGGGAACACCGGGGAGCTGTTTTTT
TRBD1	TRBJ2-7	TRBV10-3	-	CAISDPSGQSARQGTYEQYF	TGTGCCATCAGTGACCCCTCGGGACAGTCAGCGAGACAGGGCACCTACGAGCAGTACTTC
-	TRBJ1-6	TRBV27	-	CASSFGGVTYNSPLHF	TGTGCCAGCAGTTTTGGGGGGGTTACCTATAATTCACCCCTCCACTTT
TRBD2	TRBJ2-5	TRBV12-3/TRBV12-4	-	CASSLVAGGQETQYF	TGTGCCAGCAGTTTGGTAGCGGGGGGGCAAGAGACCCAGTACTTC
-	TRBJ2-5	TRBV18	large	CASSPRRAAEETQYF	TGTGCCAGCTCACCACGTAGGGCCGCCGAAGAGACCCAGTACTTC
-	TRBJ2-1	TRBV6-5	once	CASSYGGRYNEQFF	TGTGCCAGCAGTTACGGGGGGCGGTACAATGAGCAGTTCTTC
-	TRBJ1-1	TRBV6-5	-	CASSYQRQMNTEAFF	TGTGCCAGCAGTTATCAGAGACAGATGAACACTGAAGCTTTCTTT
-	TRBJ2-5	TRBV21-1	-	CASSKYPREAGAPGETQYF	TGTGCCAGCAGCAAATACCCTAGGGAGGCGGGGGCCCCGGGGGAGACCCAGTACTTC
TRBD1	TRBJ2-7	TRBV6-1	-	CASSKRGAGGEQYF	TGTGCCAGCAGCAAAAGAGGGGCAGGGGGCGAGCAGTACTTC
TRBD1	TRBJ2-5	TRBV6-1	-	CASSRDRAETQYF	TGTGCCAGCAGCCGGGACAGGGCAGAGACCCAGTACTTC
-	TRBJ2-5	TRBV7-6	-	CASSLVSFQETQYF	TGTGCCAGCAGCTTAGTCAGCTTCCAAGAGACCCAGTACTTC
TRBD2	TRBJ2-1	TRBV7-9	-	CASSLWTSGGQRSSYNEQFF	TGTGCCAGCAGCCTATGGACTAGCGGGGGTCAACGCAGCTCCTACAATGAGCAGTTCTTC
TRBD1	TRBJ2-7	TRBV24-1	few	CATSDGTDYEQYF	TGTGCCACCAGTGATGGGACAGACTACGAGCAGTACTTC
-	TRBJ1-1	TRBV7-9	-	CASSTQVRDTEAFF	TGTGCCAGCAGCACACAGGTTAGGGACACTGAAGCTTTCTTT